The T cell receptor (beta chain) under discussion was sequenced for a study of T cells in Graves' hyperthyroidism and ophthalmopathy. The diagnostic basis comprised clinical symptoms, serum thyroxine and TRAb, thyroid ultrasound and orbital computed tomography. This clonotype was recorded many times. The antigen is unknown. General study findings and limits: Peripheral blood also featured most of the thyroid clonotypes expanded above 0.001.

RNA transcripts yielded amplified TCR beta CDR3 regions. The HTBI set primed first-round TCR CDR3 RT-PCR. TCRdb recomputed calls from the multiplex PCR reads with MiXCR, one row per CDR3 protein. The sample has roughly 560,000 distinct CDR3 sequences; roughly 14% are singletons. The CDR3 runs to 12 residues. CDR1 and CDR2 from the germline V gene are MNHNS and SASEGT. V gave up 11 bases and J gave up 6 bases; unmatched junction bases: 8. The V and J genes are TRBV6-1 and TRBJ2-5, with 8 bases that match TRBD2. The sample consisted of blood. This TCR was sampled from a woman in her thirties or forties with Graves' ophthalmopathy. CDR3 sequence (DNA): TGTGCCGGAGGCAGCGGGAGTCAGACCCAGTACTTC. This translates into CAGGSGSQTQYF.